The 14 T cell receptor beta chains reported below all come from one sample, sequenced in a study of blood T cell repertoires in COVID-19. Only in-frame clones appear in the TCRdb table, and some are missing; sequencing was by immunoSEQ multiplex PCR. This table has around 190,000 clones, 75% to 90% appearing once. Sequences were obtained from peripheral blood. These receptors were collected from a man aged 30 to 45 with acute or convalescent COVID-19.

The chain recombines TRBV7-3 with TRBJ1-1; no definite D call. The germline CDR1 and CDR2 sequences are SGHTA and FQGTGA. Trimming pared 6 bases from V and 1 base from J, leaving 3 bases between. The CDR3 length is 11 residues. CDR3: CASRANTEAFF. In DNA, the CDR3 is TGTGCCAGCAGGGCGAACACTGAAGCTTTCTTT.

The rearrangement uses TRBV18 and TRBJ2-6, with 7 nucleotides matching TRBD1. CDR1 and CDR2 from the germline V gene are KGHSH and LQKENI. The length of the CDR3 is 15 residues. Unmatched junction bases numbered 5, after V lost 6 bases and J lost 3 bases. The CDR3 reads CASSQQGYGANVLTF. The DNA of the CDR3 is TGTGCCAGCTCTCAACAGGGGTATGGGGCCAACGTCCTGACTTTC.

CDR3 sequence reads: CASSFDSSYEQYF. CDR3 bases: TGTGCCAGCAGTTTTGACAGTTCCTACGAGCAGTACTTC. V usage is TRBV12-3 or TRBV12-4 and J usage is TRBJ2-7; perhaps TRBD1 as D (5 bases). The CDR3 sequence is 13 residues long. V lost 3 bases and J 1 base, leaving 7 bases between the germline ends.

The V call is TRBV13, the J call TRBJ2-7; 9 nucleotides match TRBD1. With V trimmed by 5 bases and J by 2 bases, 1 base remained unmatched. This CDR3 is 13 amino acids long. Germline-derived CDR1 and CDR2 are PRHDT and FYEKMQ (reference sequence). CDR3 protein: CASSRTGAYEQYF. CDR3 nucleotide sequence: TGTGCCAGCAGCCGGACAGGGGCCTACGAGCAGTACTTC.

In its sample, this clone was seen once. This chain connects TRBV7-3 to TRBJ2-1; the match to TRBD2 covers 8 bases. Germline-derived CDR1 and CDR2 are SGHTA and FQGTGA. The CDR3 runs 17 residues. V trimming: 0 bases; J trimming: 7 bases; junction bases outside the gene matches: 11. This CDR3 reads CASSLTFERGSGNEQFF. In DNA form, the CDR3 reads TGTGCCAGCAGCTTAACGTTTGAGCGGGGGTCCGGTAATGAGCAGTTCTTC.

This clone is a singleton in its sample. The rearrangement uses TRBV28 and TRBJ2-5; the D gene is possibly TRBD1 (5 bases). Trimming removed 9 bases at V and 0 bases at J, with 11 bases between. The germline V gene has CDR1 MDHEN and CDR2 SYDVKM. This CDR3 is 13 amino acids long. The CDR3 is CASQGPNQETQYF. CDR3 sequence (DNA): TGTGCCAGTCAGGGCCCTAACCAAGAGACCCAGTACTTC.

The V call is TRBV2, the J call TRBJ2-2, with 9 bases that match TRBD2. The germline CDR1 and CDR2 sequences are SNHLY and FYNNEI. V gave up 2 bases and J gave up 11 bases; unmatched junction bases: 6. This CDR3 is built from 14 residues. CDR3 coding DNA: TGTGCCAGCAGTGAATGGGCGGGAGGGCCCGAGCTGTTTTTT. Translation gives CASSEWAGGPELFF.

The gene calls are TRBV6-5 and TRBJ2-7; D gene unclear. Deletions cut 4 bases from V and 5 bases from J, with 12 bases between. The germline gives CDR1 MNHEY, CDR2 SVGAGI. The CDR3 is 13 residues long. For the CDR3, the DNA is TGTGCCAGCAGTTTACTCCATAGCCACGAGCAGTACTTC. Translated: CASSLLHSHEQYF.

The J gene is TRBJ1-2, the V gene TRBV15; D gene uncertain. V lost 5 bases and J lost 0, with 7 bases in between. Germline V CDR1 and CDR2: LNHNV, YYDKDF (reference sequence). CDR3 length: 13 amino acids. The CDR3 nucleotides are TGTGCCACCAGCCCAGATGCTAACTATGGCTACACCTTC. As protein: CATSPDANYGYTF.

V and J are TRBV7-3 and TRBJ2-3; TRBD2 matches 7 bases. Germline CDR1 is SGHTA and CDR2 is FQGTGA. Trimming at V came to 1 base and at J to 0 bases, leaving 1 base not matched to a gene. The CDR3 runs 15 residues. The DNA of the CDR3 is TGTGCCAGCAGCTTAATCGGGGGGAGCACAGATACGCAGTATTTT. This sequence encodes CASSLIGGSTDTQYF.

The rearrangement joins TRBV4-1 to TRBJ2-5; 11 nucleotides match TRBD2. The CDR3 contains 15 residues. V trimming: 3 bases; J trimming: 2 bases; junction bases outside the gene matches: 2. Germline CDR1 MGHRA, CDR2 YSYEKL. CDR3: CASSQGLAAQETQYF. CDR3 nucleotides: TGCGCCAGCAGCCAGGGACTAGCGGCGCAAGAGACCCAGTACTTC.

The DNA for the CDR3 is TGTGCCAGCAGCTCAGACTCCTACGAGCAGTACTTC. Protein product: CASSSDSYEQYF. The chain uses TRBV5-4 and TRBJ2-7; D is ambiguous. CDR1 is SGHNT, CDR2 YYREEE, per germline (reference sequence). Trimming removed 3 bases at V and 0 bases at J, with 4 bases between. The CDR3 extends over 12 amino acids.

This chain joins TRBV27 and TRBJ2-3, with D tentatively TRBD2 (6 bases). This CDR3 comprises 14 residues. The germline gives CDR1 MNHEY, CDR2 SMNVEV (reference sequence). V lost 8 bases, J lost 0 bases, and 12 bases lay in between. The CDR3 loop is CASCRSGSTDTQYF. The CDR3 region has the DNA TGTGCCAGCTGCCGCAGCGGGAGCACAGATACGCAGTATTTT.

This clone has only a few counts. J is TRBJ2-7 and V is TRBV7-2; weak D call: TRBD2 (5 bases). Germline CDR1 and CDR2: SGHTA and FQGNSA. The CDR3 is 13 residues long. Deletions cut 8 bases from V and 2 bases from J, with 13 bases between. CDR3: CASALVAPYEQYF. CDR3 nucleotides: TGTGCCAGCGCACTAGTAGCGCCCTACGAGCAGTACTTC.